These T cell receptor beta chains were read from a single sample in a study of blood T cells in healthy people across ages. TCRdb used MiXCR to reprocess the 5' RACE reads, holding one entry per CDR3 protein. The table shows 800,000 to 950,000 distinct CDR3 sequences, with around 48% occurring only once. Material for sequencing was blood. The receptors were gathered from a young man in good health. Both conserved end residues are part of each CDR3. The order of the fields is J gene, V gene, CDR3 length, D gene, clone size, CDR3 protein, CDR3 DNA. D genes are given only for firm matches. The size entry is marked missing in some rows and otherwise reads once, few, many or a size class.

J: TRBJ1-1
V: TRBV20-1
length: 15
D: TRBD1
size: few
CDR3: CSAPDRGTRGTEAFF
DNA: TGCAGTGCTCCGGACAGGGGGACACGGGGCACTGAAGCTTTCTTT

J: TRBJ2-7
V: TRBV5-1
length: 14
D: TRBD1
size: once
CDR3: CASSLDRDRYEQYF
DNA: TGCGCCAGCAGCCTGGACAGGGACCGCTACGAGCAGTACTTC

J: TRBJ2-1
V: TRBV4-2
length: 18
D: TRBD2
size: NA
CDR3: CASSQDWVLAGSYNEQFF
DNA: TGTGCCAGCAGCCAAGATTGGGTCCTAGCGGGATCCTACAATGAGCAGTTCTTC

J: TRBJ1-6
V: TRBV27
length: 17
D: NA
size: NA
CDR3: CASRFTGKGRFRQPLHF
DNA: TGTGCCAGCAGGTTTACGGGGAAAGGGAGGTTTCGCCAACCCCTCCACTTT

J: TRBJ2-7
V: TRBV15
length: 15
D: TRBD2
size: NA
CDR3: CATSSFSGGPYEQYF
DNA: TGTGCCACCAGCAGTTTTAGCGGGGGGCCCTACGAGCAGTACTTC

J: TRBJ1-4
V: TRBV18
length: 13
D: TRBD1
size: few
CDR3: CASSPRDREKLFF
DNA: TGTGCCAGCTCACCACGGGACAGGGAAAAACTGTTTTTT

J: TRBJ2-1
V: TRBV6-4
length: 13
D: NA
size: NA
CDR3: CASSIKTNNEQFF
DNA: TGTGCCAGCAGTATTAAGACAAACAATGAGCAGTTCTTC

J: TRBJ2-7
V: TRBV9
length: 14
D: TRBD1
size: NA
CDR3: CASSQRDRSREQYF
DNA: TGTGCCAGCAGCCAGAGGGACAGGAGTCGCGAGCAGTACTTC

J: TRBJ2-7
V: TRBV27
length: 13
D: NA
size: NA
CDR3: CASRDTRFYEQYF
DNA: TGTGCCAGCCGGGACACCCGGTTCTACGAGCAGTACTTC

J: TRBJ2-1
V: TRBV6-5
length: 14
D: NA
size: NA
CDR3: CASSYSDRLGEQFF
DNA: TGTGCCAGCAGTTACTCCGACAGGTTGGGTGAGCAGTTCTTC

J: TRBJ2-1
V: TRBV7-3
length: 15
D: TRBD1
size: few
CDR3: CASSLNGRGIGEQFF
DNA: TGTGCCAGCAGCTTAAACGGCAGGGGGATCGGTGAGCAGTTCTTC

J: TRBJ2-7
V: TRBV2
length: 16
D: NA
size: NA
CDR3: CASRQGGRWVYYEQYF
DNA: TGTGCCAGCAGACAGGGAGGGCGGTGGGTATACTACGAGCAGTACTTC

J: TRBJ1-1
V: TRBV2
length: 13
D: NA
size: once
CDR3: CASTGARATEAFF
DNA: TGTGCCAGCACTGGGGCCAGGGCCACTGAAGCTTTCTTT

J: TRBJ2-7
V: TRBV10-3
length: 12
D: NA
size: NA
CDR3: CAISGQDYEQYF
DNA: TGTGCCATCAGTGGTCAGGATTACGAGCAGTACTTC

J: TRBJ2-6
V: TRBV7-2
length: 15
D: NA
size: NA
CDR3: CASSLEVAGANVLTF
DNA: TGTGCCAGCAGCTTAGAAGTCGCTGGGGCCAACGTCCTGACTTTC

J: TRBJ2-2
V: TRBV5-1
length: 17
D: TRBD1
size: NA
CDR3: CASSLAVRGTNTGELFF
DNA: TGCGCCAGCAGCTTGGCCGTCAGGGGGACGAACACCGGGGAGCTGTTTTTT

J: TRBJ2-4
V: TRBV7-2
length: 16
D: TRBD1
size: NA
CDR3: CAGSPQPQGAKNIQYF
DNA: TGTGCCGGCAGCCCGCAACCACAGGGGGCCAAAAACATTCAGTACTTC

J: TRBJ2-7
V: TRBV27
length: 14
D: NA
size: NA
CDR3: CASRRMGEDYEQYF
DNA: TGTGCCAGCCGTCGGATGGGGGAAGACTACGAGCAGTACTTC

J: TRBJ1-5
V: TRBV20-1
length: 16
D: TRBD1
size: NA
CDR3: CSARVRARDRNQPQHF
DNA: TGCAGTGCCAGAGTAAGAGCCCGGGACAGGAATCAGCCCCAGCATTTT

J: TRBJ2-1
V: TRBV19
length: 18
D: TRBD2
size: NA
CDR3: CASSRDQRGPSSYNEQFF
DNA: TGTGCCAGTAGTCGCGACCAGCGGGGGCCGAGCTCCTACAATGAGCAGTTCTTC

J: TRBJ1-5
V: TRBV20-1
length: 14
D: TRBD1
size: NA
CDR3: CSAGTGVNNQPQHF
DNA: TGCAGTGCCGGGACAGGGGTTAACAATCAGCCCCAGCATTTT

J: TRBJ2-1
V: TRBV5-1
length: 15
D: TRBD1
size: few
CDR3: CASSLEGTAYNEQFF
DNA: TGCGCCAGCAGCTTGGAGGGGACAGCCTACAATGAGCAGTTCTTC